One sample yielded the 22 T cell receptor beta chains listed below, sequenced in a study of T cells in Graves' hyperthyroidism and ophthalmopathy. Amplified TCR beta CDR3 regions came from RNA transcripts. First-round RT-PCR of the TCR CDR3 relied on the HTBI primer set. TCRdb passed the multiplex PCR reads through MiXCR, listing each CDR3 protein once. The table has about 210,000 distinct CDR3 sequences, 15% to 20% seen once. Input material: blood. Receptor source: a middle-aged man with Graves' hyperthyroidism.

This clonotype showed up many times. The CDR3 is CASSPVGGPTDTQYF. The CDR3 DNA reads as TGTGCCAGCTCACCAGTAGGGGGCCCCACAGATACGCAGTATTTT. The V and J genes are TRBV18 and TRBJ2-3; TRBD1 aligns across 7 bases. The CDR3 is 15 amino acids. Trimming cost V 2 bases and J 2 bases; bases outside gene matches: 4. Germline-derived CDR1 and CDR2 are KGHSH and LQKENI.

Many counts were recorded for this clonotype. This chain uses TRBV6-1 with TRBJ2-1, with D unresolved. Germline loops: CDR1 MNHNS, CDR2 SASEGT. The CDR3 spans 11 residues. V dropped 3 bases and J dropped 12 bases, with 9 bases sitting between them. The CDR3, as DNA: TGTGCCAGCAGTGATTGGCTGGTGCAGTTCTTC. Translating it yields CASSDWLVQFF.

This clonotype was observed at least ten times. The CDR3 DNA reads as TGTGCCAGTACAAAACAGGGACGAGGTCAGCCCCAGCATTTT. Protein product: CASTKQGRGQPQHF. The rearrangement joins TRBV28 to TRBJ1-5; possible D gene TRBD1, 6 bases. The germline V and J ends were trimmed by 9 bases and 6 bases, with 18 bases remaining between them. Germline V gives CDR1 MDHEN, CDR2 SYDVKM. The CDR3 consists of 14 residues.

This chain links TRBV28 with TRBJ2-3; 8 bases are a match to TRBD2. From germline, CDR1 is MDHEN and CDR2 SYDVKM. This CDR3 comprises 16 residues. Losses at the gene ends were 2 bases for V and 0 bases for J; bases not matched to a gene: 4. The CDR3 DNA follows: TGTGCCAGCAGTTTAATGGCTAGCGGGAGCACAGATACGCAGTATTTT. This encodes CASSLMASGSTDTQYF.

This clonotype was observed many times. The chain couples TRBV3-1 to TRBJ1-2; D is undetermined. Germline V lookup: CDR1 LGHDT, CDR2 YNNKEL (reference sequence). The CDR3 is 13 residues long. Trimming removed 5 bases at V and 6 bases at J, with 13 bases between. CDR3 coding DNA: TGTGCCAGCAGCTATCAAGCGAGGGATGGCTACACCTTC. Amino acid sequence: CASSYQARDGYTF.

This clonotype was recorded at least ten times. V gene TRBV2 combines with J gene TRBJ2-3, with D possibly being TRBD2 (5 bases). The CDR3 sequence is 14 residues long. V dropped 0 bases and J dropped 2 bases, with 6 bases sitting between them. Germline-derived CDR1 and CDR2 are SNHLY and FYNNEI. The CDR3 loop is CASSEAGDTDTQYF. The CDR3 DNA sequence: TGTGCCAGCAGTGAAGCCGGGGACACAGATACGCAGTATTTT.

Ten or more counts support this clonotype. CDR3 bases: TGTGCCAGCACGGGGGGCGTACGGAACACTGAAGCTTTCTTT. Amino acid sequence: CASTGGVRNTEAFF. This sequence joins TRBV2 and TRBJ1-1, with a weak D call TRBD1 (6 bases). The germline V gene encodes CDR1 SNHLY and CDR2 FYNNEI. The CDR3 length is 14 residues. The V end was cut by 7 bases, the J end by 1 base, with 13 bases between.

This clonotype was detected a few times. This chain connects TRBV20-1 to TRBJ2-3; 9 nucleotides match TRBD2. The CDR3 spans 15 residues. Per germline, CDR1 DFQATT and CDR2 SNEGSKA (reference sequence). The trim removed 3 bases at V and 5 bases at J, leaving 9 bases unmatched. The CDR3: CSARGRGGHGDTQYF. CDR3 sequence (DNA): TGCAGTGCTAGGGGGCGGGGGGGCCATGGAGATACGCAGTATTTT.

Many counts were recorded for this clonotype. This sequence joins TRBV2 and TRBJ1-6; D remains ambiguous. The V end lost 7 bases, the J end lost 2 bases, and 12 bases lay between the germline ends. This CDR3 is 15 amino acids long. Looked up from germline, CDR1 is SNHLY and CDR2 is FYNNEI. CDR3 sequence: CASTRNGAYNSPLHF. In nucleotides, the CDR3 is TGTGCCAGCACGCGGAACGGGGCCTATAATTCACCCCTCCACTTT.

Many counts were recorded for this clonotype. The CDR3 DNA reads TGTGCCAGCAGCAAACAGGGGTACGAGCAGTACTTC. Translating it yields CASSKQGYEQYF. J is TRBJ2-7 and V is TRBV11-2; 7 bases align to TRBD1. Germline loops: CDR1 SGHAT, CDR2 FQNNGV. The CDR3 has 12 amino acids. V lost 5 bases to trimming and J lost 4 bases; unmatched junction nucleotides: 2.

The chain links TRBV7-2 to TRBJ1-1; D is possibly TRBD1 (6 bases). Looked up from germline, CDR1 is SGHTA and CDR2 is FQGNSA. The CDR3 has 15 amino acids. The V gene lost 5 bases and the J gene lost 2 bases, with 15 bases spanning the gap. CDR3 sequence reads: CASSLLGGRNTEAFF. The CDR3 DNA sequence: TGTGCCAGCAGCCTATTGGGGGGCAGAAACACTGAAGCTTTCTTT.

Ten or more counts support this clonotype. The chain employs TRBV9 and TRBJ1-2, with D unclear. Germline values: CDR1 SGDLS, CDR2 YYNGEE. The length of the CDR3 is 14 residues. V was shortened by 4 bases and J by 2 bases, with 12 bases between the two germline ends. This chain's CDR3 is CASSSRTGNYGYTF. As DNA, the CDR3 is TGTGCCAGCAGCTCCCGGACGGGAAACTATGGCTACACCTTC.

This sequence joins TRBV5-1 and TRBJ2-5, with D hard to call. This CDR3 comprises 12 residues. The V and J ends lost 4 bases and 3 bases respectively, with 7 bases between them. Germline V gene lookup returns CDR1 SGHRS and CDR2 YFSETQ. The CDR3 reads CASSENKETQYF. Written as DNA, the CDR3 is TGCGCCAGCAGCGAAAATAAAGAGACCCAGTACTTC.

This clonotype turned up a few times. The chain links TRBV6-1 to TRBJ2-2; TRBD1 agrees at 7 bases. Germline assignment: CDR1 MNHNS and CDR2 SASEGT. The CDR3 has 15 residues. V gave up 7 bases and J gave up 0 bases; unmatched junction bases: 5. For the CDR3, the DNA is TGTGCCAGCACGAGACAGGGATCGAACACCGGGGAGCTGTTTTTT. Residues: CASTRQGSNTGELFF.

This clonotype was seen repeatedly, ten times or more. The gene calls are TRBV30 and TRBJ2-3; D is uncertain. Germline V gives CDR1 GTSNPN, CDR2 SVGIG (reference sequence). With 0 bases removed from V and 2 bases from J, the gap between germline ends came to 6 bases. The CDR3 extends over 13 amino acids. This CDR3 reads CAWSVGNTDTQYF. Written as DNA, the CDR3 is TGTGCCTGGAGTGTAGGGAACACAGATACGCAGTATTTT.

This clonotype was seen repeatedly, ten times or more. V and J are TRBV20-1 and TRBJ1-5; TRBD1 might be the D (5 bases). The CDR3 consists of 16 residues. V shed 5 bases and J shed 0 bases, with 17 bases lying between them. CDR1 and CDR2 from the germline V gene are DFQATT and SNEGSKA (reference sequence). CDR3: CSAWDGGGYSNQPQHF. In DNA form, the CDR3 reads TGCAGTGCTTGGGACGGCGGGGGTTATAGCAATCAGCCCCAGCATTTT.

This clonotype has ten or more counts. The chain's CDR3 is CASSSGQRGTGELFF. As DNA, the CDR3 is TGTGCCAGCAGTTCCGGACAGCGCGGCACCGGGGAGCTGTTTTTT. This chain joins TRBV28 and TRBJ2-2; a weak D match, TRBD1 (6 bases). Trimming shortened V by 4 bases and J by 4 bases, and 13 bases separated the two germline ends. The CDR3 runs 15 residues. Germline CDR1 is MDHEN and CDR2 is SYDVKM.

This clonotype was observed many times. The chain has TRBV27 and TRBJ2-7; D is perhaps TRBD2 (6 bases). Trimming shortened V by 7 bases and J by 3 bases, and 22 bases separated the two germline ends. This CDR3 has 16 amino acids. CDR1 MNHEY and CDR2 SMNVEV come from the germline V gene (reference sequence). CDR3 in DNA: TGTGCCAGCAAGTTTGGCGGTGGCGGGGTCCTCTACGAGCAGTACTTC. Translated: CASKFGGGGVLYEQYF.

This clonotype was found many times. The gene calls are TRBV5-1 and TRBJ2-1, with TRBD1 matching 9 bases. This CDR3 has 15 residues. Per the germline V gene, CDR1 is SGHRS and CDR2 is YFSETQ. Trimming took 5 bases from V and 3 from J; bases not matched to a gene: 6. The chain's CDR3 is CASSTGTGIYNEQFF. The CDR3 DNA reads as TGCGCCAGCAGTACCGGGACAGGGATCTACAATGAGCAGTTCTTC.

This clonotype was seen many times. The chain has TRBV5-1 and TRBJ1-2; possible D gene TRBD1, 6 bases. V shed 4 bases and J shed 7 bases, with 14 bases lying between them. The CDR3 spans 13 residues. Germline V gene data show CDR1 as SGHRS and CDR2 as YFSETQ. The CDR3 here is CASSTDRGTGYTF. The CDR3 DNA reads as TGCGCCAGCAGCACGGACAGAGGGACTGGCTACACCTTC.

This clonotype was counted ten times or more. This chain connects TRBV28 to TRBJ1-2; tentative D call: TRBD1 (5 bases). Germline V lookup: CDR1 MDHEN, CDR2 SYDVKM. CDR3 length: 14 amino acids. V was trimmed by 1 base and J by 4 bases, leaving 10 bases between them. The CDR3 sequence: CASSLLQVGYGYTF. CDR3 sequence (DNA): TGTGCCAGCAGTTTATTACAGGTTGGCTATGGCTACACCTTC.

This clonotype has a count of ten or more. Written as DNA, the CDR3 is TGTGCCAGCGGGGACACCACCTACGAGCAGTACTTC. Residues: CASGDTTYEQYF. The rearrangement links TRBV7-9 to TRBJ2-7, with D tentatively TRBD1 (6 bases). The CDR3 runs 12 residues. V was cut by 8 bases and J by 2 bases, with 10 bases left in between. Germline loops: CDR1 SEHNR, CDR2 FQNEAQ (reference sequence).